The T cell receptor beta chain described here comes from a study of blood T cell repertoires in COVID-19. For the study at large: The study drew acute and convalescent COVID-19 samples from the United States, Italy and Spain.

In the study's own analysis: Using reference gene primer amplification, nucleated cell counts were estimated. Measured with immunoSEQ multiplex PCR; TCRdb has only the in-frame clones, and not every one. Clonal size and the V and J genes are those of that table, whereas D and trimming came from the DNA. This table holds fewer than 250,000 clones, 88% found once. This CDR3 region has 18 residues. Germline CDR1 LNHDA, CDR2 SQIVND (reference sequence). The V and J ends lost 7 bases and 4 bases, in that order; junction bases with no gene match: 15. The sequence came from a human donor in a cohort sampled during active COVID-19. The sample comprised peripheral blood. This chain joins TRBV19 and TRBJ2-6; 8 positions match TRBD1. The DNA for the CDR3 is TGTGCCAGTATTCGGACAGGGTCCCTGTCCTTCGGGGCCAACGTCCTGACTTTC. It yields the protein CASIRTGSLSFGANVLTF.